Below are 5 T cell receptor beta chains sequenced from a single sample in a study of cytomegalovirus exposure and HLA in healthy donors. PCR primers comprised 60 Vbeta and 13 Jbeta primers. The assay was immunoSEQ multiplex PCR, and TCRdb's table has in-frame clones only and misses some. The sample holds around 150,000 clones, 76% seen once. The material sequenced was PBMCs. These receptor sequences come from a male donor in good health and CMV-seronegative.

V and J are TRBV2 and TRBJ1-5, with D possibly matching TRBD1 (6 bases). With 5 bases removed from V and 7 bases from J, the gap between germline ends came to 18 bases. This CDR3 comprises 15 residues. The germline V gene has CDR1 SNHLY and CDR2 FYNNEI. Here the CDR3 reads CASSLSRDTAQPQHF. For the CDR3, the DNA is TGTGCCAGCAGTTTATCCCGGGACACTGCGCAGCCCCAGCATTTT.

The CDR3 DNA reads TGCGCCAGCAGCCAAGAGGTGGGGGCGGGCAGGGCGAACACTGAAGCTTTCTTT. Translated: CASSQEVGAGRANTEAFF. The chain uses TRBV4-1 and TRBJ1-1, with D perhaps TRBD1 (6 bases). Germline V gene lookup returns CDR1 MGHRA and CDR2 YSYEKL. The CDR3 is made up of 18 amino acids. Trimming stripped 0 bases from V and 1 base from J, with 18 bases between.

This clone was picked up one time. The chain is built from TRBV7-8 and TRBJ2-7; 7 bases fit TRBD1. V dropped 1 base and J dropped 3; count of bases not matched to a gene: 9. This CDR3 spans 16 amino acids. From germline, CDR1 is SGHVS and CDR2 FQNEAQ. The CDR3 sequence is CASSLVPQRTGYEQYF. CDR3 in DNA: TGTGCCAGCAGCTTAGTCCCCCAGAGGACAGGCTACGAGCAGTACTTC.

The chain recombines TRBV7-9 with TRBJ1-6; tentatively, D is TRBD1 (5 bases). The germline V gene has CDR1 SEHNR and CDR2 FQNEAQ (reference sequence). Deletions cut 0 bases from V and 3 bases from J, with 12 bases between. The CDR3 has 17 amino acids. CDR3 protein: CASSLAARVVYNSPLHF. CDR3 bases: TGTGCCAGCAGCTTAGCCGCCAGGGTGGTCTATAATTCACCCCTCCACTTT. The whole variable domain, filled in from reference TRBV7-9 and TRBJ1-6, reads DTGVSQNPRHKITKRGQNVTFRCDPISEHNRLYWYRQTLGQGPEFLTYFQNEAQLEKSRLLSDRFSAERPKGSFSTLEIQRTEQGDSAMYLCASSLAARVVYNSPLHFGNGTRLTVT.

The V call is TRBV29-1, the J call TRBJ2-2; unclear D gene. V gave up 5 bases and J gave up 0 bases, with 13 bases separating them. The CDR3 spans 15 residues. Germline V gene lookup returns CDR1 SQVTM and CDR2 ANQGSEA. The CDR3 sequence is CSVLRGGSNTGELFF. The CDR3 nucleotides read TGCAGCGTTCTGAGAGGTGGTTCGAACACCGGGGAGCTGTTTTTT.